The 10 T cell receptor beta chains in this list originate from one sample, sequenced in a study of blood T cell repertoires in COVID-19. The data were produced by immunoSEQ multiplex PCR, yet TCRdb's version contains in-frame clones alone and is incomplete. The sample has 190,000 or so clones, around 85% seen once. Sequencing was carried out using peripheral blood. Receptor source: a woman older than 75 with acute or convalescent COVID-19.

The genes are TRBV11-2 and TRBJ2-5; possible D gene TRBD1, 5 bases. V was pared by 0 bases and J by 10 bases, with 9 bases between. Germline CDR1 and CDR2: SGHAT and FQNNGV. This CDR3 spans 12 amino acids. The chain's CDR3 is CASSLDTRDQYF. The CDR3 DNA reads TGTGCCAGCAGCTTAGATACCAGGGACCAGTACTTC.

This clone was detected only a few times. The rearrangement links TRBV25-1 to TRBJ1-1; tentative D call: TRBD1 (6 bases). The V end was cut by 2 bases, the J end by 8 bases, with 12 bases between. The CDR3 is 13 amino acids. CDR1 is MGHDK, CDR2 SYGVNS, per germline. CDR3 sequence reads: CASSELPRGEAFF. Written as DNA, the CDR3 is TGTGCCAGCAGTGAACTCCCGAGGGGGGAAGCTTTCTTT. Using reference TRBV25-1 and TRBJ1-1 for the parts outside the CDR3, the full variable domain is EADIYQTPRYLVIGTGKKITLECSQTMGHDKMYWYQQDPGMELHLIHYSYGVNSTEKGDLSSESTVSRIRTEHFPLTLESARPSHTSQYLCASSELPRGEAFFGQGTRLTVV.

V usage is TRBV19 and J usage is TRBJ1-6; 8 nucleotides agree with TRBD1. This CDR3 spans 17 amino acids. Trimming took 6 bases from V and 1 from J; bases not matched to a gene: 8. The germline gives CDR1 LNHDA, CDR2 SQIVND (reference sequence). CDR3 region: CASSDRGMGSYNSPLHF. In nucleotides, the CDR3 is TGTGCCAGTAGCGACAGGGGAATGGGGTCCTATAATTCACCCCTCCACTTT.

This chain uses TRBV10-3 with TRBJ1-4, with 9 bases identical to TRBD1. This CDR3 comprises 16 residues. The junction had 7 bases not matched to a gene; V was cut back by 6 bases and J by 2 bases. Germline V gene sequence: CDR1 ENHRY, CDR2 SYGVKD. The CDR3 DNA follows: TGTGCCATCAGCGTAGCCGGGACAGGGACTAATGAAAAACTGTTTTTT. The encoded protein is CAISVAGTGTNEKLFF.

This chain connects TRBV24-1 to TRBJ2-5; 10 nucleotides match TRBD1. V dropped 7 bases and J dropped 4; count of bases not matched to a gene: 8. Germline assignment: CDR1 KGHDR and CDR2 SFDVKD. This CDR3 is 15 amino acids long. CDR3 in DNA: TGTGCCACCAGCCCCGGGACAGGGGTTGGAGAGACCCAGTACTTC. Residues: CATSPGTGVGETQYF.

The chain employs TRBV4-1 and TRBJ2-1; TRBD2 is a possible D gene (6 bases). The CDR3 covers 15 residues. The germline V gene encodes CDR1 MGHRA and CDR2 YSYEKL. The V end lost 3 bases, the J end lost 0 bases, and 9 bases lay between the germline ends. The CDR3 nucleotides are TGCGCCAGCAGCCAGGCGGGAAGCTCCTACAATGAGCAGTTCTTC. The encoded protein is CASSQAGSSYNEQFF.

The CDR3 nucleotides read TGCGCCAGCAGCCAAGAGGCCCGCGGAGCGGGGTCAGATACGCAGTATTTT. The encoded protein is CASSQEARGAGSDTQYF. The chain employs TRBV4-3 and TRBJ2-3, with TRBD2 matching 7 bases. The CDR3 covers 17 residues. Losses at the gene ends were 0 bases for V and 4 bases for J; bases not matched to a gene: 10. The V gene's germline CDR1 is LGHNA and CDR2 YSLEER.

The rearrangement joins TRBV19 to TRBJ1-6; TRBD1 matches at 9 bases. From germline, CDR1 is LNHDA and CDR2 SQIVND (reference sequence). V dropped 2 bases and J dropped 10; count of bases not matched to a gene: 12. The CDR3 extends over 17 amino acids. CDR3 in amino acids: CASSIIGTGSGGSPLHF. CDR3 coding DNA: TGTGCCAGTAGTATAATCGGGACAGGGAGCGGCGGCTCACCCCTCCACTTT. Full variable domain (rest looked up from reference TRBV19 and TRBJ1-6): DGGITQSPKYLFRKEGQNVTLSCEQNLNHDAMYWYRQDPGQGLRLIYYSQIVNDFQKGDIAEGYSVSREKKESFPLTVTSAQKNPTAFYLCASSIIGTGSGGSPLHFGNGTRLTVT.

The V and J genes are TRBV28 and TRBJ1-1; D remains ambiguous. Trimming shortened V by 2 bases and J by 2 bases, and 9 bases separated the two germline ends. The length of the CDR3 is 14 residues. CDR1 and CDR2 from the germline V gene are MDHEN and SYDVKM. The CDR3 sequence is CASSLTLRNTEAFF. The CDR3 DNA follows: TGTGCCAGCAGTTTAACGTTGCGAAACACTGAAGCTTTCTTT. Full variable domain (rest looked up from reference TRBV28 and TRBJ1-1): DVKVTQSSRYLVKRTGEKVFLECVQDMDHENMFWYRQDPGLGLRLIYFSYDVKMKEKGDIPEGYSVSREKKERFSLILESASTNQTSMYLCASSLTLRNTEAFFGQGTRLTVV.

For the CDR3, the DNA is TGTGCCAGCAGTGAAGGGCGGACAGTAGGATCACCCCTCCACTTT. Translated, it gives CASSEGRTVGSPLHF. The V and J genes are TRBV2 and TRBJ1-6; perhaps TRBD1 as D (6 bases). V lost 1 base and J 10 bases, leaving 14 bases between the germline ends. CDR1 and CDR2 (germline): SNHLY, FYNNEI. The CDR3 length is 15 residues.